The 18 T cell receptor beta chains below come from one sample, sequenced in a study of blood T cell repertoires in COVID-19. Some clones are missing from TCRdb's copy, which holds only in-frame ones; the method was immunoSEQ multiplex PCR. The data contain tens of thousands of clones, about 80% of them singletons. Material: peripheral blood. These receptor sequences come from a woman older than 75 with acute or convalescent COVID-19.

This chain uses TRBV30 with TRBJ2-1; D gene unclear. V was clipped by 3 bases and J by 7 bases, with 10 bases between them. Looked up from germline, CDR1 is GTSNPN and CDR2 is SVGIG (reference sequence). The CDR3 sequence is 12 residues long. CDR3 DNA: TGTGCCTGGAGCGTTGTGAGGAATGAGCAGTTCTTC. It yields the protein CAWSVVRNEQFF. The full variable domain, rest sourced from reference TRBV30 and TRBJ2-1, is SQTIHQWPATLVQPVGSPLSLECTVEGTSNPNLYWYRQAAGRGLQLLFYSVGIGQISSEVPQNLSASRPQDRQFILSSKKLLLSDSGFYLCAWSVVRNEQFFGPGTRLTVL.

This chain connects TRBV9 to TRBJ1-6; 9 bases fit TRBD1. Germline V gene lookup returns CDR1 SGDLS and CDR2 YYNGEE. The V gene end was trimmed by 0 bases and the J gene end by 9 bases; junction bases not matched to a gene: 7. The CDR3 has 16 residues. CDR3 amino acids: CASSVAWTGDVSPLHF. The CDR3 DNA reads TGTGCCAGCAGCGTAGCGTGGACAGGGGATGTTTCACCCCTCCACTTT.

DNA for the CDR3: TGTGCCAGCAGCCCTAACCAAGAGACCCAGTACTTC. Translation gives CASSPNQETQYF. This chain connects TRBV5-4 to TRBJ2-5; no reliable D call. The CDR3 runs to 12 residues. Germline assignment: CDR1 SGHNT and CDR2 YYREEE (reference sequence). Trimming removed 4 bases from V and 0 bases from J, with 4 bases in between. Filled out from reference TRBV5-4 and TRBJ2-5, the complete variable domain reads ETGVTQSPTHLIKTRGQQVTLRCSSQSGHNTVSWYQQALGQGPQFIFQYYREEENGRGNFPPRFSGLQFPNYSSELNVNALELDDSALYLCASSPNQETQYFGPGTRLLVL.

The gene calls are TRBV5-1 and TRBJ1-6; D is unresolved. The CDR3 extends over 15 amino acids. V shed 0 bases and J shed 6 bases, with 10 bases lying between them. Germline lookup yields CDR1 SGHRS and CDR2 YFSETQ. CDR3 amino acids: CASSLAQSRNSPLHF. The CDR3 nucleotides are TGCGCCAGCAGCTTGGCCCAGTCCCGTAATTCACCCCTCCACTTT.

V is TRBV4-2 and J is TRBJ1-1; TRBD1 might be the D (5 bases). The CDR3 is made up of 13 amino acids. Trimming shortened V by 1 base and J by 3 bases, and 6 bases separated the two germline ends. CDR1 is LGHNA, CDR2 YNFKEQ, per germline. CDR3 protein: CASSQVQDTEAFF. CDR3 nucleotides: TGTGCCAGCAGCCAAGTACAGGACACTGAAGCTTTCTTT.

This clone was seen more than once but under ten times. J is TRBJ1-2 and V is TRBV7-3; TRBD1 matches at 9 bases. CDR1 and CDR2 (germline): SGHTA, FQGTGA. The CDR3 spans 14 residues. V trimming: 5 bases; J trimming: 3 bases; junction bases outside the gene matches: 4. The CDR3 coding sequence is TGTGCCAGCAGCCGCGACAGGGGGGACTATGGCTACACCTTC. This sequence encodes CASSRDRGDYGYTF.

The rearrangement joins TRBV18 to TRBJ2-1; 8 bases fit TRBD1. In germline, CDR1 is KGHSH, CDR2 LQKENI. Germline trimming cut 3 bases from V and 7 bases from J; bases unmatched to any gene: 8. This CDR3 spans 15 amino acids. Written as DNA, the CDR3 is TGTGCCAGCTCACCGGGCAGGGGGCAGGGGAATGAGCAGTTCTTC. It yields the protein CASSPGRGQGNEQFF.

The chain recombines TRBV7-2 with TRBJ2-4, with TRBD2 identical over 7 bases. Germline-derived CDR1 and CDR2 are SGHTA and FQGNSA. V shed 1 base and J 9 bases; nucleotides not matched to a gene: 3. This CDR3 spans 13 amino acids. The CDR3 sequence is CASSLEASGIQYF. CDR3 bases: TGTGCCAGCAGCTTAGAGGCTAGCGGCATTCAGTACTTC.

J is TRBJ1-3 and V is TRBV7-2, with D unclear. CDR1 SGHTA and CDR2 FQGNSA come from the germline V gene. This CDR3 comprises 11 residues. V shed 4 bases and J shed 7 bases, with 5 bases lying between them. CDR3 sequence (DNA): TGTGCCAGCAGCTACTATAACACCATATATTTT. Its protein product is CASSYYNTIYF.

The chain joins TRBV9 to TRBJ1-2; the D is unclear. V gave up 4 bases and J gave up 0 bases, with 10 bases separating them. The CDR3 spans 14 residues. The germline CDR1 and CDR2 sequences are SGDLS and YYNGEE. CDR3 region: CASSLSPANYGYTF. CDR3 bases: TGTGCCAGCAGCCTCTCCCCCGCTAACTATGGCTACACCTTC.

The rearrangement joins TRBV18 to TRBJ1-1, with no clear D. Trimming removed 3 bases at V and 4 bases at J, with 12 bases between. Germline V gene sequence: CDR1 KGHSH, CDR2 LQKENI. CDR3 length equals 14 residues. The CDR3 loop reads CASSPLIPGTEAFF. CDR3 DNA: TGTGCCAGCTCACCGCTAATACCGGGCACTGAAGCTTTCTTT.

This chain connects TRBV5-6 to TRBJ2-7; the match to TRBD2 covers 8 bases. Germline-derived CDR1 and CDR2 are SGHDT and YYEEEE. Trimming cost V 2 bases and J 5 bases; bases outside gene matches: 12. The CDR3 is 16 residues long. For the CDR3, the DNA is TGTGCCAGCAGCTTCTTGGCTAGCGGGCGCCTCGACGAGCAGTACTTC. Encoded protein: CASSFLASGRLDEQYF. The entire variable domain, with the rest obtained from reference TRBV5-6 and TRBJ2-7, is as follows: DAGVTQSPTHLIKTRGQQVTLRCSPKSGHDTVSWYQQALGQGPQFIFQYYEEEERQRGNFPDRFSGHQFPNYSSELNVNALLLGDSALYLCASSFLASGRLDEQYFGPGTRLTVT.

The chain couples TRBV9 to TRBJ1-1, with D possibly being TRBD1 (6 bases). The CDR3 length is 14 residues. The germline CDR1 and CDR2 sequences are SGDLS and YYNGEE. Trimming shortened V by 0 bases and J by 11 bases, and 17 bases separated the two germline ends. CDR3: CASSVGQAQRGAFF. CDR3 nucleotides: TGTGCCAGCAGCGTAGGTCAGGCTCAAAGGGGGGCTTTCTTT.

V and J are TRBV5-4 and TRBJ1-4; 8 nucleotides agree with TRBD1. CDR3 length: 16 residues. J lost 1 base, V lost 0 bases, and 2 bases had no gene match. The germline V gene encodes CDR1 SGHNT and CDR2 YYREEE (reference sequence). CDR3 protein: CASSLDRGGTNEKLFF. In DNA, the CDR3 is TGTGCCAGCAGCTTGGACAGGGGGGGAACTAATGAAAAACTGTTTTTT.

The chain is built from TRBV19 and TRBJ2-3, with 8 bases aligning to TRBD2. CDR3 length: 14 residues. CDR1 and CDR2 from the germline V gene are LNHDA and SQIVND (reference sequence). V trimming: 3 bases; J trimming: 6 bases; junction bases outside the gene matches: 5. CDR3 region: CASSMGTRLDTQYF. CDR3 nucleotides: TGTGCCAGTAGTATGGGGACTAGGCTGGATACGCAGTATTTT.

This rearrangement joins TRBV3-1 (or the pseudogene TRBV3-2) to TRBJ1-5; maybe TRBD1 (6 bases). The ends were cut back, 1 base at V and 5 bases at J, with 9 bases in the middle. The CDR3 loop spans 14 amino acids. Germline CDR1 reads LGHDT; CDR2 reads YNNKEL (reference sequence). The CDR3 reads CASSQGGRDQPQHF. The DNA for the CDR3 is TGTGCCAGCAGCCAAGGGGGGCGGGATCAGCCCCAGCATTTT.

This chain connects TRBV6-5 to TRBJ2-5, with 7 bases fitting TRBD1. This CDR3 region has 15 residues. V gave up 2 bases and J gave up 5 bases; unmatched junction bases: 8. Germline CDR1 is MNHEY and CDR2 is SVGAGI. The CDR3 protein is CASSYPNRGEETQYF. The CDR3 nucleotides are TGTGCCAGCAGTTACCCAAACAGGGGAGAGGAGACCCAGTACTTC.

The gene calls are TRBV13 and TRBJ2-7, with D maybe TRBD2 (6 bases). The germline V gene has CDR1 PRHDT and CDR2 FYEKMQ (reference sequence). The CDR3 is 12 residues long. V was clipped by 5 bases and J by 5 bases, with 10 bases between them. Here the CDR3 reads CASSGRENEQYF. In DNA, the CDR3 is TGTGCCAGCAGCGGACGGGAGAACGAGCAGTACTTC.